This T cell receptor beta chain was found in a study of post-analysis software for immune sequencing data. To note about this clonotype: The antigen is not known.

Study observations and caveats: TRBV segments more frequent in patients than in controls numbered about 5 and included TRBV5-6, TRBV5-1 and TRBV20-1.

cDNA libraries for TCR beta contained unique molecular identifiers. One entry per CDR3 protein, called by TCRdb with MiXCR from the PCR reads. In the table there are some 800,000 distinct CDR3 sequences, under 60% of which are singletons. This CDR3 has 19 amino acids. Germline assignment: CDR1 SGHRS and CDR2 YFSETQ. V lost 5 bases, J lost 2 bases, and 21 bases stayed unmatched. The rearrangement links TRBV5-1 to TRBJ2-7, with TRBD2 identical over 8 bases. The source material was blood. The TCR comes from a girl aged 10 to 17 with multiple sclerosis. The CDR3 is CASRRVAPLAGDRTYEQYF. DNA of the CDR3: TGCGCCAGCAGAAGGGTGGCCCCTCTAGCGGGCGACCGAACCTACGAGCAGTACTTC.